This TCR beta chain was retrieved from a study of control samples from healthy donors and cancer patients. Trimming cost V 7 bases and J 1 base, with 7 bases left between them. CDR3 length: 11 amino acids. Germline CDR1 and CDR2: DFQATT and SNEGSKA (reference sequence). Clones were read by immunoSEQ multiplex PCR, and TCRdb kept only the in-frame ones, dropping some. The profile shows about 75,000 clones, roughly 94% of them singletons. Source material: blood. This chain connects TRBV20-1 to TRBJ1-1; D unresolved. This receptor was taken from a woman in her thirties or forties in good health. The chain's CDR3 is CSVRQNTEAFF. The CDR3 coding sequence is TGCAGTGTCAGGCAGAACACTGAAGCTTTCTTT.